These 9 T cell receptor beta chains were sequenced from one sample in a study of blood T cell repertoires in COVID-19. Sequenced by immunoSEQ multiplex PCR; TCRdb stores in-frame clones only, minus some. This table has some 80,000 clones, approximately 85% appearing once. The sequenced sample consisted of peripheral blood. All receptors derive from a man between 50 and 59 years old with COVID-19, enrolled during active disease.

This clone is a singleton in its sample. The chain is built from TRBV24-1 and TRBJ1-4, with TRBD1 as a possible D gene (6 bases). The V end lost 3 bases, the J end lost 3 bases, and 10 bases lay between the germline ends. The CDR3 consists of 15 residues. CDR1 and CDR2 from the germline V gene are KGHDR and SFDVKD. The CDR3 here is CATSDGGSANEKLFF. The CDR3 DNA reads TGTGCCACCAGTGATGGGGGCTCAGCTAATGAAAAACTGTTTTTT.

The chain links TRBV9 to TRBJ1-1; 7 positions match TRBD1. V shed 6 bases, J shed 1 base, and the junction held 6 bases outside the gene matches. The germline CDR1 and CDR2 sequences are SGDLS and YYNGEE. The CDR3 runs 14 residues. The chain's CDR3 is CASTLGTANTEAFF. CDR3 nucleotides: TGTGCCAGCACCCTCGGGACAGCGAACACTGAAGCTTTCTTT.

The rearrangement uses TRBV5-1 and TRBJ2-3; D may be TRBD2 (5 bases). The CDR3 spans 13 residues. From germline, CDR1 is SGHRS and CDR2 YFSETQ. The germline V and J ends were trimmed by 5 bases and 4 bases, with 11 bases remaining between them. CDR3 in amino acids: CASSGSRADTQYF. The DNA of the CDR3 is TGCGCCAGCAGTGGGAGTAGGGCAGATACGCAGTATTTT.

The chain couples TRBV18 to TRBJ2-7; 10 bases fit TRBD2. The ends lost 3 bases at V and 4 bases at J; junction bases unmatched: 6. Per germline, CDR1 KGHSH and CDR2 LQKENI. This CDR3 region has 15 residues. CDR3 residues: CASSPRTSGEYEQYF. The CDR3, as DNA: TGTGCCAGCTCACCCCGGACTAGCGGAGAGTACGAGCAGTACTTC.

The chain employs TRBV13 and TRBJ2-7; D ambiguous. The CDR3 loop spans 14 amino acids. V lost 7 bases and J 1 base, leaving 14 bases between the germline ends. The V gene's germline CDR1 is PRHDT and CDR2 FYEKMQ (reference sequence). The CDR3 DNA follows: TGTGCCAGCATTAACAGATACGCTTCCTACGAGCAGTACTTC. As protein: CASINRYASYEQYF.

This clone was counted only a few times. The V call is TRBV29-1, the J call TRBJ1-5, with TRBD1 identical over 8 bases. The CDR3 has 13 amino acids. After removal of 6 bases from V and 3 bases from J, the junction contained 4 bases not matched to a gene. Germline loops: CDR1 SQVTM, CDR2 ANQGSEA. This CDR3 is CSVGQEVNQPQHF. The CDR3 DNA is TGCAGCGTGGGACAGGAAGTCAATCAGCCCCAGCATTTT.

This clone was picked up one time. The chain combines TRBV7-9 with TRBJ1-6; 7 bases are a match to TRBD1. Germline V gene sequence: CDR1 SEHNR, CDR2 FQNEAQ (reference sequence). This CDR3 comprises 15 residues. V trimming: 5 bases; J trimming: 8 bases; junction bases outside the gene matches: 9. CDR3 loop: CASSRGTAPDSPLHF. In DNA form, the CDR3 reads TGTGCCAGCAGCAGAGGGACAGCTCCCGATTCACCCCTCCACTTT.

The chain links TRBV27 to TRBJ1-1, with D hard to call. Trimming cost V 6 bases and J 0 bases, with 14 bases left between them. The CDR3 covers 15 residues. Looked up from germline, CDR1 is MNHEY and CDR2 is SMNVEV (reference sequence). The CDR3 is CASSRYEVMNTEAFF. The CDR3 nucleotides read TGTGCCAGCAGCCGTTATGAGGTCATGAACACTGAAGCTTTCTTT.

The chain combines TRBV6-1 with TRBJ2-7; TRBD2 matches at 8 bases. The trim removed 0 bases at V and 6 bases at J, leaving 7 bases unmatched. The CDR3 length is 15 residues. In germline, CDR1 is MNHNS, CDR2 SASEGT. CDR3 loop: CASSEAPGGGTEQYF. As DNA, the CDR3 is TGTGCCAGCAGTGAAGCGCCGGGGGGGGGCACCGAGCAGTACTTC.